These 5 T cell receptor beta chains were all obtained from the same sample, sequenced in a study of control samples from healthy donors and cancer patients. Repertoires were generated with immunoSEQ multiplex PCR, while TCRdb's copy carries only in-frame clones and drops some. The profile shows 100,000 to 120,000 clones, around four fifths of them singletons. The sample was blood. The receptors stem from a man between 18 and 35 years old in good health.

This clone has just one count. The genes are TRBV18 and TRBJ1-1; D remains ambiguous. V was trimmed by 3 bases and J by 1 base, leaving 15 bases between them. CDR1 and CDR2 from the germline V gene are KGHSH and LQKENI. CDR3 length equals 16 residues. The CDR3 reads CASSPVRVRGNTEAFF. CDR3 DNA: TGTGCCAGCTCACCTGTTAGGGTCAGAGGGAACACTGAAGCTTTCTTT.

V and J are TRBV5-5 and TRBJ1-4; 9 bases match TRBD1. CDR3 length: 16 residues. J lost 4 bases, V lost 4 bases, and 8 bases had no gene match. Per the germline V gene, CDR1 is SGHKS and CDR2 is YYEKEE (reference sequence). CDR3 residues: CASSMGGQGNNEKLFF. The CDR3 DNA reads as TGTGCCAGCAGCATGGGGGGACAGGGAAATAATGAAAAACTGTTTTTT.

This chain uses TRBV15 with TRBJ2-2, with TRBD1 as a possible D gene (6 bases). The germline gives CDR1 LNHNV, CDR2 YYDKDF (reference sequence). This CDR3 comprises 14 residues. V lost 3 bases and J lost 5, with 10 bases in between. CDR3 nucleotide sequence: TGTGCCACCAGCAGGGACAGTTTAACCGGGGAGCTGTTTTTT. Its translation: CATSRDSLTGELFF.

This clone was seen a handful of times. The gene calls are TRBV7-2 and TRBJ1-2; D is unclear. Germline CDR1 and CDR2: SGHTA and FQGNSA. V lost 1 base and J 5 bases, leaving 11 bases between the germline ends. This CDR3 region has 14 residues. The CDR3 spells CASSLVGAEYGYTF. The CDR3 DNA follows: TGTGCCAGCAGCTTAGTGGGCGCGGAATATGGCTACACCTTC.

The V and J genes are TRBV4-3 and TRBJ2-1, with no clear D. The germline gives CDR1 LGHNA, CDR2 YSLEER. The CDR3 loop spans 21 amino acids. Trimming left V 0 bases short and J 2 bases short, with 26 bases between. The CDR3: CASSQESPSFINSEPYNEQFF. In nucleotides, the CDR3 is TGCGCCAGCAGCCAAGAGTCCCCGTCCTTTATTAACAGTGAACCCTACAATGAGCAGTTCTTC.